The rows below give T cell receptor beta chains drawn from one sample of a study of glioma-infiltrating T cells. Each CDR3 protein is one row after TCRdb ran MiXCR on the multiplex PCR reads. The sample holds 100,000 to 150,000 distinct CDR3 sequences; about 23% are singletons and the top ten take 13% to 15%. The source material was glioma tissue, nonneoplastic brain tissue, or PBMCs (not recorded which). The receptors here all came from a human donor with low-grade glioma or glioblastoma, undergoing nonglioma brain surgery, or in good health (not recorded which). The CDR3 runs from the conserved cysteine through the conserved F or W. The order of the fields is clone size, D gene, J gene, V gene, CDR3 protein, CDR3 DNA. The D gene is left open where the match is weak. A clone size is listed for some rows: how often the clone was seen (once, few, many), or a class if it is expanded.

size: many
D: TRBD2
J: TRBJ2-5
V: TRBV4-1
CDR3: CASSSRTSGAQTQYF
DNA: TGCGCCAGCAGCTCCAGGACTAGCGGGGCACAGACCCAGTACTTC

size: many
D: NA
J: TRBJ2-6
V: TRBV14
CDR3: CASSQDWDFPPGANVLTF
DNA: TGTGCCAGCAGCCAAGATTGGGACTTCCCCCCTGGGGCCAACGTCCTGACTTTC

size: many
D: TRBD2
J: TRBJ2-1
V: TRBV25-1
CDR3: CASPLGRLAYYNEQFF
DNA: TGTGCCAGCCCCCTTGGGAGACTAGCGTATTACAATGAGCAGTTCTTC

size: many
D: TRBD2
J: TRBJ2-1
V: TRBV7-3
CDR3: CASSPSLASKGLVFHNEQFF
DNA: TGTGCCAGCAGCCCGAGTTTAGCCTCAAAGGGACTAGTTTTTCACAATGAGCAGTTCTTC

size: many
D: TRBD1
J: TRBJ2-7
V: TRBV7-2
CDR3: CASSPSTGTGTYEQYF
DNA: TGTGCCAGCAGTCCTTCGACCGGGACAGGGACCTACGAGCAGTACTTC

size: NA
D: TRBD2
J: TRBJ2-1
V: TRBV19
CDR3: CASSRTSGTASLYNEQFF
DNA: TGTGCCAGTAGCCGGACTAGCGGGACAGCCTCTCTATACAATGAGCAGTTCTTC

size: many
D: TRBD2
J: TRBJ2-7
V: TRBV27
CDR3: CASSRRGGVSYEQYF
DNA: TGTGCCAGCTCTCGACGTGGGGGGGTCTCCTACGAGCAGTACTTC

size: many
D: TRBD2
J: TRBJ2-7
V: TRBV7-2
CDR3: CASSLTTGTSGSYEQYF
DNA: TGTGCCAGCAGCCTTACTACCGGGACTAGCGGGAGCTACGAGCAGTACTTC

size: many
D: NA
J: TRBJ2-7
V: TRBV27
CDR3: CASRRGSYEQYF
DNA: TGTGCCAGCAGAAGGGGGAGCTACGAGCAGTACTTC

size: many
D: NA
J: TRBJ2-7
V: TRBV20-1
CDR3: CSALKGGGEQYF
DNA: TGCAGTGCTCTAAAGGGGGGAGGCGAGCAGTACTTC

size: many
D: TRBD1
J: TRBJ1-5
V: TRBV7-2
CDR3: CASSPTTGAAYSQPQHF
DNA: TGTGCCAGCAGCCCGACGACAGGGGCCGCGTATTCCCAGCCCCAGCATTTT